A selection of T cell receptor beta chains follows, all from one sample in a study of response to subunit inactivated influenza vaccine. TCRdb passed the RT-PCR reads through MiXCR, listing each CDR3 protein once. The sample lists approximately 680,000 distinct CDR3 sequences, approximately 14% occurring once. The input for sequencing was PBMCs from blood, taken 11 to 12 days after vaccination. These receptors originate from a man aged 50 or older who received an inactivated influenza vaccine. The CDR3 runs from the conserved cysteine through the conserved F or W. The order of the fields is V gene, clone size, D gene, J gene, CDR3 DNA, CDR3 protein. A D gene is named only where the DNA matches it firmly. A clone size is listed for some rows: how often the clone was seen (once, few, many), or a class if it is expanded.

TRBV29-1	NA	TRBD1	TRBJ2-1	TGCAGCGCCGCGACAGGGTCCAATGAGCAGTTCTTC	CSAATGSNEQFF
TRBV7-8	few	TRBD1	TRBJ2-7	TGTGCCAGCAGCTTGGATCGACAGGGGGAGCAGTACTTC	CASSLDRQGEQYF
TRBV12-3/TRBV12-4	many	NA	TRBJ1-3	TGTGCCAGCAGCTTAGGGGACTTCTCTGGAAACACCATATATTTT	CASSLGDFSGNTIYF
TRBV18	NA	NA	TRBJ2-7	TGTGTCAGCTCGGATAAGGGGTACGAGCAGTACTTC	CVSSDKGYEQYF
TRBV11-1	many	NA	TRBJ1-1	TGTGCCAGCAACCCATTTACGTTGGACACTGAAGCTTTCTTT	CASNPFTLDTEAFF
TRBV20-1	NA	NA	TRBJ2-7	TGCAGTGCTATAGGACTCTCGCGAGATTACGAGCAGTACTTC	CSAIGLSRDYEQYF
TRBV30	few	TRBD1	TRBJ1-4	TGTGCCTGGACCCCTCTGGGACAGGCCTTTGAAAAACTGTTTTTT	CAWTPLGQAFEKLFF
TRBV7-2	few	NA	TRBJ2-7	TGTGCCAGCAGCCCGGGGTGGTCCTACGAGCAGTACTTC	CASSPGWSYEQYF
TRBV12-3/TRBV12-4	few	NA	TRBJ2-7	TGTGCCAGCAGCCGATTCTTAGGGGAGCCAAACTCCTACGAGCAGTACTTC	CASSRFLGEPNSYEQYF
TRBV25-1	many	NA	TRBJ1-6	TGTGCCAGCAGTGAGGACGGGGTTTTGGATTCACCCCTCCACTTT	CASSEDGVLDSPLHF
TRBV6-1	few	NA	TRBJ1-6	TGTGCCAGCAAGAAGGGTTGGAATTCACCCCTCCACTTT	CASKKGWNSPLHF
TRBV7-2	few	TRBD1	TRBJ2-1	TGTGCCAGCAGCTTCCCGGGACAGAATTACAATGAGCAGTTCTTC	CASSFPGQNYNEQFF
TRBV7-2	NA	NA	TRBJ2-7	TGTGCCAGCAGCTTAGCTGGTTTAGGGCGCGAGCAGTACTTC	CASSLAGLGREQYF
TRBV7-2	few	NA	TRBJ1-4	TGTGCTAGCAGCTTACTGGGAATGGGTGAAAAACTGTTTTTT	CASSLLGMGEKLFF
TRBV25-1	NA	NA	TRBJ2-5	TGTGCCAGCAGTGAAGGGGCCGACGAGGCCCAGTACTTC	CASSEGADEAQYF
TRBV9	few	NA	TRBJ2-1	TGTGCCAGCAGCGTAGGATCGGTGGGGCGGGGCGGAAATGAGCAGTTCTTC	CASSVGSVGRGGNEQFF
TRBV29-1	few	NA	TRBJ1-5	TGCAGCACCGCAGAGAATAGCAATCAGCCCCAGCATTTT	CSTAENSNQPQHF
TRBV7-2	NA	TRBD1	TRBJ2-3	TGTGCCAGCAGGACAGGGGGCGGGGGAGGCACAGATACGCAGTATTTT	CASRTGGGGGTDTQYF
TRBV5-1	many	NA	TRBJ2-7	TGCGCCAGCAGCCTCCGGGACGGCGCTCGGGAGCAGTACTTC	CASSLRDGAREQYF
TRBV20-1	few	NA	TRBJ2-1	TGCAGTGCTCAGGGGAGGGGGGGCCGAAATGAGCAGTTCTTC	CSAQGRGGRNEQFF
TRBV6-1	NA	NA	TRBJ2-1	TGTGCCGACGATCTGGGCAGGGCGAATGAGCAGTTCTTC	CADDLGRANEQFF
TRBV12-3/TRBV12-4	many	NA	TRBJ2-6	TGTGCCAGCATCCCAGGGGCAGGGGCAGGGTCTGGGGCCAACGTCCTGACTTTC	CASIPGAGAGSGANVLTF
TRBV2	NA	NA	TRBJ1-1	TGTGCCAGCAGTGACACGGTCCCTGAAGCTTTCTTT	CASSDTVPEAFF
TRBV7-9	few	NA	TRBJ2-1	TGTGCCAGCAGCTTAGTCGGCAGGGGCCCCTACAATGAGCAGTTCTTC	CASSLVGRGPYNEQFF
TRBV6-2/TRBV6-3	few	TRBD2	TRBJ2-1	TGTGCCAGCACCATACCACTGACTAGCGGAAACAATGAGCAGTTCTTC	CASTIPLTSGNNEQFF
TRBV7-2	NA	NA	TRBJ2-1	TGTGCCAGCAGTCCCCAGACACGGACCTACAATGAGCAGTTCTTC	CASSPQTRTYNEQFF
TRBV11-1	few	TRBD2	TRBJ2-2	TGTGCCAGCAGCTTCAGTACTAGCGGGAGGGCCATGAACACCGGGGAGCTGTTTTTT	CASSFSTSGRAMNTGELFF
TRBV12-3/TRBV12-4	NA	NA	TRBJ1-1	TGTGCCAGCACCATCGAGATAGGGACTGAAGCTTTCTTT	CASTIEIGTEAFF
TRBV7-2	NA	TRBD1	TRBJ1-4	TGTGCCAGCAGTTCACAGGGGGGGCGTGAAAAACTGTTTTTT	CASSSQGGREKLFF
TRBV12-3/TRBV12-4	many	TRBD1	TRBJ1-6	TGTGCCAGCAGTCCCGGGACAGGAGGAAATTCACCCCTCCACTTT	CASSPGTGGNSPLHF
TRBV11-2	few	NA	TRBJ1-2	TGTGCCACCACACCCGGACAGTTTCGCCTATGGGGTAACTATGGCTACACCTTC	CATTPGQFRLWGNYGYTF
TRBV7-9	many	TRBD2	TRBJ2-1	TGTGCCAGCAGATGGACTAGCGGGGGGGGAGCGTACAATGAGCAGTTCTTC	CASRWTSGGGAYNEQFF
TRBV12-3/TRBV12-4	few	NA	TRBJ2-1	TGTGCCAGCAGTTCGGTAGCTTACAATGAGCAGTTCTTC	CASSSVAYNEQFF
TRBV3-1	many	NA	TRBJ2-7	TGTGCCAGCAGCCATGCGGGCCAAAACTACGAGCAGTACTTC	CASSHAGQNYEQYF
TRBV20-1	NA	TRBD1	TRBJ2-1	TGCAGTGCTAGAGAAACAGGGGGCGGCAGGAATGAGCAGTTCTTC	CSARETGGGRNEQFF
TRBV12-3/TRBV12-4	NA	TRBD1	TRBJ1-5	TGTGCCAGCACCCCAGGGGGCTCGAGCAATCAGCCCCAGCATTTT	CASTPGGSSNQPQHF
TRBV7-8	NA	NA	TRBJ2-7	TGTGCCATCAGCCCCTGGGGGTTGGGGACCTACGAGCAGTACTTC	CAISPWGLGTYEQYF
TRBV20-1	few	TRBD2	TRBJ2-1	TGCAGTGCTAGAGTAGGGACTAGTGCACATGAGCAGTTCTTC	CSARVGTSAHEQFF
TRBV10-3	few	NA	TRBJ1-1	TGTGCCATCAGTGAGTTTTACATCCAGGGTGTTTTCTTT	CAISEFYIQGVFF